This T cell receptor beta chain is from a study of blood T cell repertoires in COVID-19. Looking at the study overall: The samples span acute and convalescent COVID-19 from the United States, Italy and Spain. The analysed material was cDNA or gDNA that came from T cells, B-cell-depleted T cells, or PBMCs.

CDR1 is KGHSH and CDR2 is LQKENI in the germline V gene. V shed 4 bases and J shed 5 bases, with 14 bases lying between them. The CDR3 has 14 amino acids. Per the study methods: Counts of nucleated cells, estimated from reference gene primer amplification, were obtained. The protocol was immunoSEQ multiplex PCR, while the TCRdb copy is restricted to in-frame clones and leaves out a portion. V, J and clone size reflect that table, while D and trimming were determined from the DNA. The sample has fewer than 20,000 clones, 80% to 95% seen once. Sequenced sample: peripheral blood. The sequence was obtained from a woman in her forties or fifties with active COVID-19. The chain joins TRBV18 to TRBJ2-5, with D maybe TRBD1 (6 bases). CDR3 bases: TGTGCCAGCTCACGTTCAGGGGTACGGGAGACCCAGTACTTC. Encoded protein: CASSRSGVRETQYF.